These 26 T cell receptor beta chains came from one sample sequenced in a study of T cell clonality in common variable immunodeficiency. Sequencing used immunoSEQ multiplex PCR; TCRdb keeps in-frame clones, though not all of them. The sample contains 30,000 to 40,000 clones, none of them singletons. Findings of the study overall: Fewer deletions and N-nucleotide insertions were reportedly seen in common variable immunodeficiency TCR beta sequences.

Their antigens remain unidentified. Sequencing was done on a sample of peripheral blood mononuclear cells. Receptors originate from a human donor with common variable immunodeficiency.

The table lists this clone with many counts. The read terminates 3 residues ahead of where the CDR3 ends, so the germline J gene completes it. The genes are TRBV30 and TRBJ2-5; D is unclear. This CDR3 contains 12 residues. Trimming stripped 1 base from V and 2 bases from J, with 5 bases between. Germline lookup yields CDR1 GTSNPN and CDR2 SVGIG (reference sequence). The CDR3 loop is CAWSGLQETQYF. CDR3 DNA, as far as it was read: TGTGCCTGGAGTGGACTGCAAGAGACC.

This clone has ten or more counts. The CDR3 loop reads CATSRAQGGNTEAFF. Incomplete CDR3 DNA: TGTGCCACCAGCAGGGCTCAAGGGGGGAACACTGAA. V gene TRBV15 combines with J gene TRBJ1-1, with a possible D match to TRBD1 (6 bases). Read data end 3 residues before the CDR3 end; the end is taken from the germline J gene. The germline V gene has CDR1 LNHNV and CDR2 YYDKDF (reference sequence). V gave up 3 bases and J gave up 1 base, with 12 bases separating them. CDR3 size: 15 residues. Looking up the rest from reference TRBV15 and TRBJ1-1 gives the full variable domain: DAMVIQNPRYQVTQFGKPVTLSCSQTLNHNVMYWYQQKSSQAPKLLFHYYDKDFNNEADTPDNFQSRRPNTSFCFLDIRSPGLGDTAMYLCATSRAQGGNTEAFFGQGTRLTVV.

This clone was seen many times. The missing CDR3 end, 3 residues past where the read stops, is filled in from the germline J gene. This rearrangement joins TRBV19 to TRBJ1-4, with 9 bases matching TRBD1. Germline CDR1 LNHDA, CDR2 SQIVND (reference sequence). This CDR3 has 14 amino acids. V shed 11 bases, J shed 8 bases, and the junction held 12 bases outside the gene matches. The CDR3 bases that were read are TGTGCCCTCCCCCCGGGACAGGGAAACGAAAAA. It yields the protein CALPPGQGNEK. The whole CDR3 reads CALPPGQGNEKLFF.

Only a few counts were recorded for this clone. The missing CDR3 end, 3 residues past where the read stops, is filled in from the germline J gene. The rearrangement links TRBV18 to TRBJ2-3; tentative D call: TRBD1 (6 bases). Deletions cut 8 bases from V and 2 bases from J, with 20 bases between. This CDR3 has 16 amino acids. CDR1 and CDR2 (germline): KGHSH, LQKENI. The CDR3 sequence: CASAPTTGQYTDTQYF. Incomplete CDR3 DNA: TGTGCCAGCGCCCCGACGACAGGACAATACACAGATACG. Full variable domain (remainder filled in from reference TRBV18 and TRBJ2-3): NAGVMQNPRHLVRRRGQEARLRCSPMKGHSHVYWYRQLPEEGLKFMVYLQKENIIDESGMPKERFSAEFPKEGPSILRIQQVVRGDSAAYFCASAPTTGQYTDTQYFGPGTRLTVL.

This clone was recorded many times. The read falls 3 residues short of the CDR3 end, and the missing part is taken from the germline J gene. V and J are TRBV29-1 and TRBJ2-3; 10 positions match TRBD2. Germline V CDR1 and CDR2: SQVTM, ANQGSEA. The CDR3 extends over 14 amino acids. Losses at the gene ends were 6 bases for V and 1 base for J; bases not matched to a gene: 4. Here the CDR3 reads CSVSLAGGTDTQYF. CDR3 DNA (partial): TGCAGCGTCTCCCTAGCGGGGGGCACAGATACG.

This clone was counted at least ten times. The read terminates 3 residues ahead of where the CDR3 ends, so the germline J gene completes it. This sequence joins TRBV7-6 and TRBJ2-1; D gene ambiguous. The V and J ends lost 4 bases and 1 base respectively, with 11 bases between them. CDR1 SGHVS and CDR2 FNYEAQ come from the germline V gene. The length of the CDR3 is 15 residues. This CDR3 reads CASSSIRASYNEQFF. The DNA read from the CDR3 is TGTGCCAGCAGCTCTATCCGAGCGTCCTACAATGAG.

This clone was recorded at least ten times. Read sequence stops 3 residues before the CDR3 end, and the germline J gene provides the missing end. This chain connects TRBV19 to TRBJ1-5, with 11 positions matching TRBD1. This CDR3 comprises 17 residues. V lost 5 bases and J lost 6; bases outside the gene matches: 12. Germline CDR1 and CDR2: LNHDA and SQIVND (reference sequence). The CDR3 DNA, read in part, is TGTGCCAGTAGTGAATTTCGGACAGGGGGCCTGGGTCAGCCC. Encoded protein: CASSEFRTGGLGQP. The full CDR3 protein is CASSEFRTGGLGQPQHF.

This clone was counted ten times or more. The CDR3 end lies 3 residues beyond the end of the read and is filled in from the germline J gene. The chain employs TRBV12-3 or TRBV12-4 and TRBJ1-5; 8 bases map to TRBD1. With V trimmed by 1 base and J by 5 bases, 4 bases remained unmatched. The CDR3 totals 15 residues. This CDR3 reads CASSLVGQGDQPQHF. CDR3 bases read: TGTGCCAGCAGTTTAGTAGGACAGGGTGATCAGCCC.

This clone is medium-sized. Coverage ceases 3 residues before the CDR3 finishes, and the germline J gene fills in the end. This chain uses TRBV20-1 with TRBJ2-1, with D possibly being TRBD2 (7 bases). The germline V and J ends were trimmed by 5 bases and 7 bases, with 27 bases remaining between them. Germline loops: CDR1 DFQATT, CDR2 SNEGSKA (reference sequence). The CDR3 covers 17 residues. The CDR3 sequence: CSARSLTAGGRGNEQFF. Partial CDR3 DNA: TGCAGTGCTCGATCCCTCACGGCTGGGGGGCGGGGGAATGAG.

In this sample, this clone turned up a few times. Read sequence stops 3 residues before the CDR3 end, and the germline J gene provides the missing end. This chain links TRBV5-1 with TRBJ1-2, with TRBD1 matching 8 bases. The junction had 3 bases not matched to a gene; V was cut back by 0 bases and J by 2 bases. Germline V lookup: CDR1 SGHRS, CDR2 YFSETQ. The CDR3 is made up of 15 amino acids. CDR3 loop: CASSLGGTGNYGYTF. The DNA read from the CDR3 is TGCGCCAGCAGCTTGGGGGGGACAGGCAACTATGGC.

This clone has a handful of counts. The CDR3 extends 3 residues past the end of the read, so its final part is completed from the germline J gene. The chain joins TRBV18 to TRBJ2-4; no clear D. The V gene's germline CDR1 is KGHSH and CDR2 LQKENI. This CDR3 spans 14 amino acids. CDR3 bases read: TGTGCCAGCTCACCACCGTTCAAGGCCGTCCCT. This gives the protein CASSPPFKAVP. The entire CDR3 reads CASSPPFKAVPQYF.

In this sample, this clone is medium-sized (0.01 to 0.1%). The read is 3 residues too short to cover the CDR3 end, so that end is filled in from the germline J gene. The chain combines TRBV7-2 with TRBJ1-1; tentatively, D is TRBD1 (5 bases). V shed 5 bases and J shed 1 base, with 11 bases lying between them. Germline V gene data show CDR1 as SGHTA and CDR2 as FQGNSA. The CDR3 runs to 14 residues. This CDR3 reads CASSLQGSNTEAFF. The part of the CDR3 DNA that was read is TGTGCCAGCAGCCTTCAGGGTTCGAACACTGAA. Looking up the rest from reference TRBV7-2 and TRBJ1-1 gives the full variable domain: GAGVSQSPSNKVTEKGKDVELRCDPISGHTALYWYRQSLGQGLEFLIYFQGNSAPDKSGLPSDRFSAERTGGSVSTLTIQRTQQEDSAVYLCASSLQGSNTEAFFGQGTRLTVV.

This clone has a handful of counts. Read data end 3 residues before the CDR3 end; the end is taken from the germline J gene. The chain combines TRBV7-9 with TRBJ2-7; TRBD2 agrees at 8 bases. Looked up from germline, CDR1 is SEHNR and CDR2 is FQNEAQ (reference sequence). Trimming removed 7 bases from V and 5 bases from J; junction bases left unmatched: 10. The CDR3 is 14 amino acids. The sequenced CDR3 bases are TGTGCCAGCACCGAAGCGGGGGTAAAGGACGAG. Its translation is CASTEAGVKDE. The CDR3 in full is CASTEAGVKDEQYF.

Only a few counts were recorded for this clone. The CDR3 is cut off 3 residues early in the read; its end comes from the germline J gene. The V call is TRBV19, the J call TRBJ2-5; possible D gene TRBD1, 5 bases. The CDR3 extends over 12 amino acids. V dropped 4 bases and J dropped 3 bases, with 6 bases sitting between them. CDR1 and CDR2 from the germline V gene are LNHDA and SQIVND (reference sequence). CDR3 bases read: TGTGCCAGTAGTAGCAGGGAAGAGACC. It translates to CASSSREET. The whole CDR3 sequence reads CASSSREETQYF. The full variable domain, completed using reference TRBV19 and TRBJ2-5, is DGGITQSPKYLFRKEGQNVTLSCEQNLNHDAMYWYRQDPGQGLRLIYYSQIVNDFQKGDIAEGYSVSREKKESFPLTVTSAQKNPTAFYLCASSSREETQYFGPGTRLLVL.

Remarks on this clone: The DNA ends 3 residues before the CDR3 does, and the rest of the CDR3 is filled in from the germline J gene. The V gene is TRBV18, the J gene TRBJ2-5, with D perhaps TRBD1 (5 bases). V lost 7 bases to trimming and J lost 0 bases, with 12 bases between them. Germline V CDR1 and CDR2: KGHSH, LQKENI. This CDR3 has 14 residues. CDR3 protein: CASYLDSDQETQYF. The CDR3 bases that were read are TGTGCCAGCTACCTTGACAGTGACCAAGAGACC.

This clone was seen at least ten times. Read data end 3 residues before the CDR3 end; the end is taken from the germline J gene. The genes are TRBV29-1 and TRBJ2-1; a weak D match, TRBD1 (5 bases). Per the germline V gene, CDR1 is SQVTM and CDR2 is ANQGSEA. The CDR3 runs 15 residues. V lost 8 bases, J lost 5 bases, and 22 bases lay in between. CDR3: CSFGYRPFSDNEQFF. The covered CDR3 bases are TGCAGCTTCGGATACAGGCCCTTTTCGGACAATGAG.

This clone occurred many times. The read halts 3 residues ahead of the CDR3 end, with the missing end drawn from the germline J gene. V and J are TRBV6-4 and TRBJ1-5; 9 nucleotides line up with TRBD1. The CDR3 has 16 residues. V gave up 5 bases and J gave up 5 bases; unmatched junction bases: 10. CDR1 and CDR2 from the germline V gene are MRHNA and SNTAGT. CDR3 sequence reads: CASSPPRTGADQPQHF. Incomplete CDR3 DNA: TGTGCCAGCAGTCCCCCGCGGACAGGGGCCGATCAGCCC.

This clone was observed at least ten times. With the read ending 3 residues before the CDR3 end, the germline J gene is used to fill in that end. This chain uses TRBV2 with TRBJ1-1; D is unresolved. Germline assignment: CDR1 SNHLY and CDR2 FYNNEI. With 8 bases removed from V and 3 bases from J, the gap between germline ends came to 10 bases. This CDR3 region has 12 residues. CDR3 bases read: TGTGCCAGCCACCGAGACTACACTGAA. Translating gives CASHRDYTE. The complete CDR3 sequence is CASHRDYTEAFF.

Points on this clone: Coverage ceases 3 residues before the CDR3 finishes, and the germline J gene fills in the end. The chain links TRBV19 to TRBJ2-3; possibly TRBD2 for D (6 bases). CDR1 and CDR2 (germline): LNHDA, SQIVND (reference sequence). The CDR3 loop spans 14 amino acids. The germline V and J ends were trimmed by 3 bases and 6 bases, with 13 bases remaining between them. CDR3 loop: CASSIRLDSDTQYF. Incomplete CDR3 DNA: TGTGCCAGTAGTATCAGACTAGACTCCGATACG.

On this clone itself: The read ends 3 residues early relative to the CDR3; the germline J gene fills the gap. The chain couples TRBV19 to TRBJ2-1, with 10 bases that match TRBD2. The CDR3 runs 16 residues. Germline V gene sequence: CDR1 LNHDA, CDR2 SQIVND (reference sequence). J gave up 4 bases and V 3 bases, and 6 bases lay outside the gene matches. The CDR3 reads CASSISSGGNYNEQFF. The CDR3 DNA, read in part, is TGTGCCAGTAGTATCTCTAGCGGGGGAAATTACAATGAG.

The table lists this clone with a few counts. The sequence runs out 3 residues before the end of the CDR3; the remainder is reconstructed from the germline J gene. This chain connects TRBV29-1 to TRBJ2-7; TRBD1 matches 10 bases. Germline trimming cut 6 bases from V and 6 bases from J; bases unmatched to any gene: 17. CDR3 length: 16 amino acids. In germline, CDR1 is SQVTM, CDR2 ANQGSEA. CDR3 amino acids: CSVRGTGVTRGGEQYF. The part of the CDR3 DNA that was read is TGCAGCGTGAGGGGGACAGGGGTTACGCGGGGTGGCGAG.

A note on this clone: Read sequence stops 3 residues before the CDR3 end, and the germline J gene provides the missing end. The chain joins TRBV11-2 to TRBJ1-1, with D possibly being TRBD1 (5 bases). Germline CDR1 SGHAT, CDR2 FQNNGV. The CDR3 consists of 15 residues. The CDR3 DNA, read in part, is TGTGCCAGCAGCCCCATGAGCGAGGGGTGGTCCGAA. Translation: CASSPMSEGWSE. The whole CDR3 sequence is CASSPMSEGWSEAFF.

This clone was seen ten or more times. The read comes to an end 3 residues before the CDR3 does, leaving the germline J gene to fill in the end. The rearrangement joins TRBV7-3 to TRBJ2-2; the match to TRBD2 covers 7 bases. The CDR3 sequence is 16 residues long. Germline CDR1 SGHTA, CDR2 FQGTGA. V was clipped by 5 bases and J by 2 bases; unmatched bases: 8. The CDR3 sequence is CASSPAGLANTGELFF. The sequenced CDR3 bases are TGTGCCAGCAGCCCAGCGGGACTGGCAAACACCGGGGAG.

With respect to this clone: Coverage ceases 3 residues before the CDR3 finishes, and the germline J gene fills in the end. The chain is built from TRBV11-2 and TRBJ1-2; 8 nucleotides match TRBD1. The CDR3 is 13 residues long. Per germline, CDR1 SGHAT and CDR2 FQNNGV. Incomplete CDR3 DNA: TGTGCCAGCAGCTTTGGACAGGGCGGGGGC. It codes for CASSFGQGGG. The complete CDR3 sequence is CASSFGQGGGYTF.

A note on this clone: The read ends 3 residues early relative to the CDR3; the germline J gene fills the gap. This sequence joins TRBV20-1 and TRBJ2-1, with 10 bases matching TRBD2. V shed 5 bases, J shed 6 bases, and the junction held 7 bases outside the gene matches. The germline CDR1 and CDR2 sequences are DFQATT and SNEGSKA (reference sequence). The CDR3 is made up of 14 amino acids. The CDR3 sequence: CSAQNSGGTNEQFF. The CDR3 bases that were read are TGCAGTGCTCAGAATAGCGGGGGGACCAATGAG.

This clone occurred a few times. The read ends 3 residues before the CDR3 terminus; that terminus is restored from the germline J gene. The chain combines TRBV2 with TRBJ2-7, with 9 bases fitting TRBD1. Trimming removed 5 bases from V and 3 bases from J; junction bases left unmatched: 5. The V gene's germline CDR1 is SNHLY and CDR2 FYNNEI. The CDR3 has 14 residues. The CDR3 loop is CASSSDRGIYEQYF. The sequenced CDR3 bases are TGTGCCAGCAGTTCAGACAGGGGGATCTACGAG.